The T cell receptor (beta chain) under discussion was sequenced for a study of blood T cell repertoires in COVID-19. Overall study context: In each case, the material was cDNA or gDNA derived from T cells, B-cell-depleted T cells, or PBMCs.

This CDR3 spans 14 amino acids. With 9 bases removed from V and 4 bases from J, the gap between germline ends came to 15 bases. The germline CDR1 and CDR2 sequences are WNHNN and SYGVQD (reference sequence). This clone has just a few counts. This table comes from immunoSEQ multiplex PCR, and its TCRdb copy is limited to in-frame clones, with some not included. This sample yields about 160,000 clones, of which roughly four fifths are seen a single time; about a tenth belongs to the top ten. The sequence was obtained from a human donor in a cohort sampled during active COVID-19. The rearrangement joins TRBV10-1 to TRBJ2-2; D is possibly TRBD2 (5 bases). Sequenced input: peripheral blood. CDR3 coding DNA: TGCGCCAGTCCCACTAGAGCTGGCACCGGGGAGCTGTTTTTT. It codes for CASPTRAGTGELFF.